The clone carrying this T cell receptor beta chain was observed many times. What it recognizes is unknown. This CDR3 has 14 amino acids. Germline V gene lookup returns CDR1 MNHEY and CDR2 SVGAGI. The V end was cut by 7 bases, the J end by 5 bases, with 17 bases between. The sample originates from a study of post-analysis software for immune sequencing data. Across the whole study: The courses of disease that were included comprised relapsing-remitting, secondary progressive and progressive-relapsing multiple sclerosis.

The study's findings and limits: Those with multiple sclerosis, the patient group, showed significantly lower normalized Chao1 diversity than controls. With TRBV5-6, TRBV5-1 and TRBV20-1 included, about five TRBV segments were more frequent in patients than in controls. Strong co-clustering by F measure was seen for same-batch samples.

Libraries were made from TCR beta cDNA, and they carried unique molecular identifiers. TCRdb ran MiXCR on the PCR reads and lists one entry per CDR3 protein. The sample holds about 260,000 distinct CDR3 sequences; 36% are singletons and the top ten take less than 6%. V gene TRBV6-5 combines with J gene TRBJ2-5; tentatively, D is TRBD2 (5 bases). Sequencing input: blood. The receptor's source is a girl aged 5 to 17 with multiple sclerosis. The CDR3 DNA follows: TGTGCCAGCACCGACGACGAGGGTCGCGAGACCCAGTACTTC. It specifies CASTDDEGRETQYF.